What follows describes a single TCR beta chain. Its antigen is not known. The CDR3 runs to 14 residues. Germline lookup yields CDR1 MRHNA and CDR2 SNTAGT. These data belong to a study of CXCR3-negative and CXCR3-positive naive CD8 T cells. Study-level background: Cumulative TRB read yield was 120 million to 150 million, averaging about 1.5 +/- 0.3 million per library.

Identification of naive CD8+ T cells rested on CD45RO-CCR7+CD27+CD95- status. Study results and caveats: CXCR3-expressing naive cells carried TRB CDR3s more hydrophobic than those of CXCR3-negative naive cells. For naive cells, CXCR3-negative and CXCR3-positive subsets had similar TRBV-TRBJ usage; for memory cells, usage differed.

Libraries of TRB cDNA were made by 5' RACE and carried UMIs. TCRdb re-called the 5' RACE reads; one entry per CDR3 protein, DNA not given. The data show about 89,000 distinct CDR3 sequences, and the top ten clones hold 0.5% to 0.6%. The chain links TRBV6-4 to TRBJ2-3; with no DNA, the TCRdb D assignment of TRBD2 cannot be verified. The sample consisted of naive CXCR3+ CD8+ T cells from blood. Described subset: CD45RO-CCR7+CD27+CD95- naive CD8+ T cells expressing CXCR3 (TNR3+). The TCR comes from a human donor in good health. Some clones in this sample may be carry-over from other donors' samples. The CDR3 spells CASSEAGGTDTQYF.